The clone carrying this T cell receptor beta chain was recorded only once. Its specificity is unknown. Germline CDR1 and CDR2: SEHNR and FQNEAQ (reference sequence). Trimming removed 2 bases at V and 3 bases at J, with 5 bases between. The CDR3 runs 12 residues. This specimen comes from a study of T cell responses to AZD1222 COVID-19 vaccine. Analysis merged second doses at about 4 or about 12 weeks. Method: immunoSEQ multiplex PCR; TCRdb's copy keeps in-frame clones and lacks some. The data contain tens of thousands of clones, around 90% of them singletons. General study points: Only six people who got AZD1222 tested seropositive at baseline. Among the donors, most were white British and more were female, and clonal diversity was possibly underestimated. CD4 TCRs linked to vaccination spanned spike, dominating at 160-218 and 743-854.

The rearrangement joins TRBV7-9 to TRBJ2-7; D not certain. This sample comprised peripheral blood, obtained 28 days after the second AZD1222 dose. This sequence was found in an adult who received the AZD1222 COVID-19 vaccine. The CDR3 DNA follows: TGTGCCAGCAGCTTACTAATCTACGAGCAGTACTTC. Translating it yields CASSLLIYEQYF.